This T cell receptor beta chain was sequenced during a study of PD-L1 blockade in urothelial cancer (dated by TCRdb to about 2017). Concerning the study at large: All patients started therapy at some point between 2014 and 2016 and received atezolizumab 1,200 mg intravenously every 3 weeks. About 85% of the 29 patients were males with bladder-origin urothelial cancer, and about 65% of the roughly 30 reported a prior smoking history. Patients had an ECOG performance status of 0 or 1 and had received between 0 and 3 prior chemotherapy regimens. Blood samples were analyzed 3 weeks after the start of treatment (second dose) and 6 weeks after the start of treatment. Blood samples yielded a median of about 150,000 T cells and tens of thousands of unique TCRs, with median clonality about 0.08. Somatic, immune and clinical correlates of response to PD-L1 blockade with atezolizumab in urothelial cancer were the focus of an exploratory multi-omic analysis. TCR sequencing covered pretreatment tumor samples and matched, serially collected peripheral blood taken before and after atezolizumab treatment. Durable clinical benefit was defined as progression-free survival longer than 6 months, and TCR features were also tested against progression-free and overall survival. Whole exome sequencing and RNA sequencing of pretreatment tumors were performed alongside TCR sequencing in the same patients. Roughly ten patients achieved durable clinical benefit and roughly 20 did not. Just over 28 patients had pretreatment blood TCR-seq, some 24 had at least one posttreatment blood collection, and some 24 had tumor TCR-seq.

Points the paper makes about the study in general: Improved progression-free and overall survival was found to be associated with pretreatment peripheral blood TCR clonality below the median. Patients with durable benefit showed greater expansion of tumor-associated TCR clones in peripheral blood 3 weeks after starting treatment (n ≈ 20, p = 0.022). Because of the small sample size (n of about 29) and the many exploratory analyses performed, the results are intended to be regarded as hypothesis-generating.

About this clone itself: Its antigen is not yet known. No base-level quality is on record; no much larger clone is a single base apart.

CDR3 length: 13 amino acids, cysteine to phenylalanine. Kept here is only the CDR3 DNA, which spans 39 bases and is read in frame from base 1. CDR1 SGHRS and CDR2 YFSETQ were looked up in the germline V gene. Trimming removed 4 bases from V and 4 bases from J, leaving 9 bases between the germline ends. Read against the paper, the sample's time point label means: pretreatment peripheral blood. The cohort comprised 30 or so patients with locally advanced or metastatic urothelial carcinoma treated at Memorial Sloan Kettering on a trial protocol. Peripheral blood mononuclear cells were collected pretreatment and during treatment, with between 1 and 8 total time points per patient. The Qiagen DNeasy Blood extraction kit was used to purify genomic DNA from total PBMCs and tumor samples. PBMCs were collected pretreatment and during treatment and were isolated and stored as previously described. To estimate absolute template abundance from read counts, synthetic TCR analog templates were spiked into each PCR. The immunoSEQ assay was used to amplify TCRbeta CDR3 regions from genomic DNA with bias-controlled V and J gene primers. Sequencing of rearranged TCRbeta segments was performed at approximately 20X coverage. From the authors' description of their analysis: Sequencing errors were corrected by clustering, and CDR3s were annotated against IMGT so that V, D and J genes could be assigned. Out-of-frame and stop-codon sequences were excluded, and only productive TCRbeta rearrangements were used in downstream analyses. Clonality was calculated as one minus the Shannon entropy normalized by the log of the number of unique productive sequences. Fisher's exact test with Benjamini-Hochberg correction, using a cutoff of adjusted p below 0.01, was how clones that differed between time points or between blood and tumor were identified. The table comes from immuneACCESS by way of TCRdb, which keeps in-frame sequences with V and J called. Part of the clones is missing from these tables; in studies checked, under half for an unresolved V gene and the rest for unknown reasons. The V and J calls and clone size are taken from that table; D and trimming were inferred from the DNA. Within this sample are more than 35,000 clones, with 70% to 90% of them counted one time only. The ten largest account for 13% to 15% of the sample.

This specimen was PBMCs, taken around atezolizumab (anti-PD-L1) treatment. The TCR was taken from an elderly man with urothelial cancer. In this chain, TRBV5-1 is recombined with TRBJ1-3; possibly the D gene is TRBD1, per 5 matching bases. CDR3 protein: CASSQGYGNTIYF. The base sequence is TGCGCCAGCAGCCAGGGTTACGGAAACACCATATATTTT. The reference TRBV5-1 and TRBJ1-3 proteins fill in what lies around the CDR3, so the full variable domain reads KAGVTQTPRYLIKTRGQQVTLSCSPISGHRSVSWYQQTPGQGLQFLFEYFSETQRNKGNFPGRFSGRQFSNSRSEMNVSTLELGDSALYLCASSQGYGNTIYFGEGSWLTVV.